There are many counts of the clone carrying this T cell receptor (beta chain). Its antigen is not known. This sample is drawn from a study of CD8 T cells in ankylosing spondylitis. Using its own MiXCR run on the 5' RACE reads, TCRdb lists one record per CDR3 protein. Seen here are 250,000 to 350,000 distinct CDR3 sequences, 20% observed once, and the top ten hold roughly 4%. Study-level points and caveats: Several highly homologous variants made up a TCR beta motif, and this motif appeared characteristic of ankylosing spondylitis blood.

V was pared by 1 base and J by 2 bases, with 6 bases of the junction left unmatched. The length of the CDR3 is 16 residues. The germline V gene has CDR1 SGHDT and CDR2 YYEEEE. This clonotype was obtained from a female donor with ankylosing spondylitis or in good health (not recorded which). The sample consisted of blood, either unsorted or a sorted T cell fraction (not recorded which). The chain is built from TRBV5-6 and TRBJ2-1; 7 nucleotides match TRBD2. CDR3 sequence reads: CASSLNVGGPYNEQFF. The DNA for the CDR3 is TGTGCCAGCAGCTTGAATGTGGGAGGGCCCTACAATGAGCAGTTCTTC.